This TCR beta chain stems from a study of T cells in Graves' hyperthyroidism and ophthalmopathy. Study-wide results and limits: Model predictions of ophthalmopathy came a median around 6.5 months before onset. From stable hyperthyroidism, ophthalmopathy was set apart by a 13 V-J model.

Those with hyperthyroidism were 18 to 65 years old, newly diagnosed, and ill for under 2 months. V dropped 4 bases and J dropped 2; count of bases not matched to a gene: 3. The CDR3 has 14 amino acids. Germline V lookup: CDR1 KGHDR, CDR2 SFDVKD. This clonotype has ten or more counts. Its antigen is still unknown. Regions amplified from RNA transcripts were the TCR beta CDR3 regions. TCR CDR3 regions were first amplified by RT-PCR with HTBI primers. TCRdb itself ran the multiplex PCR reads through MiXCR, one entry per CDR3 protein. The sample consists of approximately 100,000 distinct CDR3 sequences, 35% to 50% of them appearing once.

The chain employs TRBV24-1 and TRBJ1-2, with 7 bases fitting TRBD1. The clonotype originates from a woman in her 30s with Graves' hyperthyroidism. The sequencing sample was made of peripheral blood or thyroid tissue (not recorded which). This chain's CDR3 is CATSEGTANYGYTF. The CDR3 region has the DNA TGTGCCACCAGTGAAGGGACAGCCAACTATGGCTACACCTTC.